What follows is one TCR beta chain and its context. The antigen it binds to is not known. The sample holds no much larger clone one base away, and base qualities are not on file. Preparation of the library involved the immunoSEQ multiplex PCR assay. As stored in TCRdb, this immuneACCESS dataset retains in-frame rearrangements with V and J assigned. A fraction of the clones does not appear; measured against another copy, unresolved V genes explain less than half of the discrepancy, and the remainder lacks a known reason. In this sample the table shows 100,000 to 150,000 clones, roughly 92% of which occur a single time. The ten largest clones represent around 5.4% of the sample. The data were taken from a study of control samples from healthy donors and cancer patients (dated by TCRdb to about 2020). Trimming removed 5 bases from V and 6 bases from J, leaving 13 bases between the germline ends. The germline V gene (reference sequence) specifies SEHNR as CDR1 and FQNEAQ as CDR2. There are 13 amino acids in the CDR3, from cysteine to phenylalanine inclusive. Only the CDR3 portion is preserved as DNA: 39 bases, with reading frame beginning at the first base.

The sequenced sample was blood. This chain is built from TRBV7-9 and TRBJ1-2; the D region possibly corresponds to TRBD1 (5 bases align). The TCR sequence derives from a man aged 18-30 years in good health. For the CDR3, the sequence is CASSLRGRDGYTF. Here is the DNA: TGTGCCAGCAGCCTAAGGGGCCGGGATGGCTACACCTTC.